Listed below are T cell receptor beta chains from one sample, sequenced in a study of control samples from healthy donors and cancer patients. Assay: immunoSEQ multiplex PCR; the TCRdb copy retains only in-frame clones and omits some. The repertoire has about 95,000 clones, approximately 90% of them found once; the top ten carry approximately 1%. The sequencing sample was made of blood. These receptors came from a woman aged 25 to 45 in good health. Each CDR3 is given with its conserved first and last residue. A D gene is named only where the DNA matches it firmly. The size of a clone is reported for some rows only, either as once, few or many, or as a class for expanded clones.

TRBJ2-3 NA NA 15 TRBV2 CASSVRFSSTDTQYF TGTGCCAGCAGTGTCCGCTTTTCTAGCACAGATACGCAGTATTTT
TRBJ1-3 NA NA 18 TRBV21-1 CASSKGAREIGSGNTIYF TGTGCCAGCAGCAAGGGCGCGAGGGAAATCGGTTCTGGAAACACCATATATTTT
TRBJ1-1 NA NA 12 TRBV2 CASSSGVREAFF TGTGCCAGCAGTTCTGGGGTGCGTGAAGCTTTCTTT
TRBJ2-7 NA NA 12 TRBV18 CASSPSSYEQYF TGTGCCAGCTCACCAAGTTCCTACGAGCAGTACTTC
TRBJ2-1 NA NA 13 TRBV2 CASIQAGWDEQFF TGTGCCAGCATTCAAGCCGGTTGGGATGAGCAGTTCTTC
TRBJ2-3 NA TRBD2 13 TRBV5-1 CASKRGEVDTQYF TGCGCCAGCAAGCGGGGGGAGGTAGATACGCAGTATTTT
TRBJ1-1 NA NA 12 TRBV28 CASHGDTKRAFF TGTGCCAGTCACGGCGACACAAAAAGGGCTTTCTTT
TRBJ2-7 NA TRBD2 16 TRBV3-1/TRBV3-2 CASSQFGSGKALEQYF TGTGCCAGCAGCCAATTCGGTAGCGGGAAGGCCCTGGAGCAGTACTTC
TRBJ1-1 once NA 16 TRBV4-1 CASSQDRPRQNTEAFF TGCGCCAGCAGCCAAGACCGACCCAGGCAGAACACTGAAGCTTTCTTT
TRBJ2-7 NA NA 13 TRBV27 CASSFQAYYEQYF TGTGCCAGCAGTTTTCAGGCTTACTACGAGCAGTACTTC
TRBJ2-1 once TRBD2 17 TRBV7-7 CASSLYLSGMDGDEQFF TGTGCCAGCAGCTTATATCTAAGCGGGATGGACGGTGATGAGCAGTTCTTC
TRBJ1-1 NA NA 17 TRBV30 CAWSVGKNSAGRTEAFF TGTGCCTGGAGTGTAGGTAAGAATTCAGCTGGGCGCACTGAAGCTTTCTTT
TRBJ1-4 NA NA 15 TRBV4-1 CASSQDRGVGGKLFF TGCGCCAGCAGCCAAGATCGCGGCGTGGGGGGAAAACTGTTTTTT
TRBJ1-1 once TRBD1 16 TRBV4-1 CASSQITGAMNTEAFF TGCGCCAGCAGCCAAATTACAGGGGCCATGAACACTGAAGCTTTCTTT
TRBJ1-4 NA NA 12 TRBV12-3/TRBV12-4 CASSFYNEKLFF TGTGCCAGCAGTTTTTACAATGAAAAACTGTTTTTT
TRBJ1-1 NA NA 15 TRBV19 CASSIDRSPWTEAFF TGTGCCAGTAGTATAGATCGATCCCCCTGGACTGAAGCTTTCTTT
TRBJ2-7 NA NA 12 TRBV30 CACKPGGYEQYF TGTGCCTGCAAACCTGGGGGCTACGAGCAGTACTTC
TRBJ2-1 once NA 14 TRBV18 CASSPPAQYNEQFF TGTGCCAGCTCACCGCCCGCTCAGTACAATGAGCAGTTCTTC
TRBJ2-1 NA TRBD1 18 TRBV6-1 CASSEPPLWTGKVNEQFF TGTGCCAGCAGTGAACCCCCACTCTGGACAGGGAAGGTCAATGAGCAGTTCTTC
TRBJ2-7 NA NA 16 TRBV5-6 CASSFSGQDYSYEQYF TGTGCCAGCAGCTTCTCAGGACAGGACTACTCCTACGAGCAGTACTTC
TRBJ1-5 once NA 13 TRBV3-1/TRBV3-2 CASSRRGNQPQHF TGTGCCAGCAGTCGACGAGGCAATCAGCCCCAGCATTTT
TRBJ1-1 once NA 14 TRBV4-1 CASSPGAMNTEAFF TGCGCCAGCAGCCCAGGGGCCATGAACACTGAAGCTTTCTTT
TRBJ1-5 NA TRBD1 16 TRBV28 CASSLGGGTADQPQHF TGTGCCAGCAGCTTAGGGGGGGGGACAGCCGATCAGCCCCAGCATTTT
TRBJ1-1 NA NA 12 TRBV28 CASSLGGRAAFF TGTGCCAGCAGTTTAGGGGGGAGGGCAGCTTTCTTT
TRBJ1-1 NA NA 12 TRBV10-2 CASSTGPTEAFF TGCGCCAGCAGTACAGGGCCCACTGAAGCTTTCTTT
TRBJ2-1 NA TRBD2 15 TRBV7-9 CASSPTSGSYNEQFF TGTGCCAGCAGCCCCACTAGCGGCTCCTACAATGAGCAGTTCTTC
TRBJ1-1 NA TRBD1 13 TRBV29-1 CSVHDRGQTEAFF TGCAGCGTTCACGACAGGGGGCAAACTGAAGCTTTCTTT
TRBJ2-2 NA TRBD1 16 TRBV19 CASQTPQGVRTGELFF TGTGCCAGCCAGACGCCCCAGGGGGTTAGGACCGGGGAGCTGTTTTTT
TRBJ2-3 once NA 12 TRBV15 CATSRREDTQYF TGTGCCACCAGCAGGCGCGAAGATACGCAGTATTTT
TRBJ2-7 NA TRBD2 15 TRBV4-1 CASSQAGGRPYEQYF TGCGCCAGCAGCCAAGCGGGGGGAAGGCCTTACGAGCAGTACTTC
TRBJ1-5 NA TRBD1 16 TRBV20-1 CSASGGTGSYNQPQHF TGCAGTGCTAGTGGTGGGACAGGTTCATACAATCAGCCCCAGCATTTT
TRBJ1-3 NA NA 15 TRBV19 CASSILGPSGNTIYF TGTGCCAGTAGTATCTTGGGCCCCTCTGGAAACACCATATATTTT
TRBJ2-3 NA NA 13 TRBV5-1 CASSLPSTDTQYF TGCGCCAGCTCCCTACCCAGCACAGATACGCAGTATTTT
TRBJ2-1 NA NA 13 TRBV5-1 CASSAGPNNEQFF TGCGCCAGCAGTGCAGGACCGAACAATGAGCAGTTCTTC
TRBJ2-2 NA NA 14 TRBV5-1 CASRPTENTGELFF TGCGCCAGCAGACCGACAGAGAACACCGGGGAGCTGTTTTTT
TRBJ1-1 NA NA 14 TRBV19 CASLNKLLNTEAFF TGTGCCAGTCTAAATAAACTACTGAACACTGAAGCTTTCTTT
TRBJ1-6 NA NA 17 TRBV9 CASSVAEEGVWNSPLHF TGTGCCAGCAGCGTAGCTGAAGAGGGCGTTTGGAATTCACCCCTCCACTTT
TRBJ2-1 once NA 13 TRBV30 CAWSPGQSNEQFF TGTGCCTGGAGTCCCGGACAGAGCAATGAGCAGTTCTTC
TRBJ1-1 NA NA 15 TRBV18 CASSPNAEVGTEAFF TGTGCCAGCTCACCAAATGCGGAGGTAGGCACTGAAGCTTTCTTT
TRBJ1-4 NA NA 13 TRBV25-1 CASSDRVSEKLFF TGTGCCAGCAGTGACAGGGTTAGTGAAAAACTGTTTTTT
TRBJ1-2 NA NA 15 TRBV21-1 CASSNLGQPNYGYTF TGTGCCAGCAGCAATTTGGGACAGCCTAACTATGGCTACACCTTC
TRBJ2-3 NA TRBD1 15 TRBV19 CASSDRGYSPDTQYF TGTGCCAGTAGCGACAGGGGTTACAGCCCAGATACGCAGTATTTT
TRBJ2-2 NA NA 15 TRBV5-1 CASSLVWGGGGELFF TGCGCCAGCAGCTTGGTTTGGGGCGGAGGCGGGGAGCTGTTTTTT
TRBJ2-1 NA TRBD2 15 TRBV5-1 CASSLVPGGYNEQFF TGCGCCAGCAGCTTGGTACCGGGGGGGTACAATGAGCAGTTCTTC
TRBJ1-1 once NA 14 TRBV6-6 CASSSWAGIFEAFF TGTGCCAGCAGTTCCTGGGCCGGGATATTTGAAGCTTTCTTT
TRBJ2-7 NA NA 13 TRBV5-1 CASSFGQTYEQYF TGCGCCAGCAGCTTTGGACAGACTTACGAGCAGTACTTC
TRBJ2-2 once TRBD1 14 TRBV24-1 CATSDRTGPGELFF TGTGCCACCAGTGATAGGACAGGGCCCGGGGAGCTGTTTTTT
TRBJ2-1 NA NA 15 TRBV29-1 CSVAEVDSYYNEQFF TGCAGCGTTGCGGAAGTGGACAGCTACTACAATGAGCAGTTCTTC